This is a list of T cell receptor beta chains from one sample in a study of blood T cell repertoires in COVID-19. Assay: immunoSEQ multiplex PCR; the TCRdb copy retains only in-frame clones and omits some. The sample yields more than 400,000 clones, over 75% seen once. The source material was peripheral blood. The receptors originated from a human donor in a cohort sampled during active COVID-19. Both conserved end residues are part of each CDR3. D genes are given only for firm matches. Clone size, where shown, is once, few, many, or a class for clones that have expanded.

16,TRBJ2-3,.,.,TRBV7-2,CASSLAQDSRTDTQYF,TGTGCCAGCAGCTTAGCCCAGGACAGCCGCACAGATACGCAGTATTTT
16,TRBJ2-5,.,.,TRBV6-1,CASSARGGLERETQYF,TGTGCCAGCAGTGCCAGGGGGGGACTAGAGAGGGAGACCCAGTACTTC
14,TRBJ1-1,TRBD1,.,TRBV14,CASSPQGANTEAFF,TGTGCCAGCAGCCCCCAGGGGGCTAACACTGAAGCTTTCTTT
13,TRBJ1-4,.,few,TRBV6-5,CASSWAGDEKLFF,TGTGCCAGCAGTTGGGCAGGGGATGAAAAACTGTTTTTT
16,TRBJ2-4,.,few,TRBV14,CASSQLTEGATNIQYF,TGTGCCAGCAGCCAACTGACAGAAGGGGCGACGAACATTCAGTACTTC
13,TRBJ1-6,.,.,TRBV12-3/TRBV12-4,CASRLWTYSPLHF,TGTGCCAGCAGACTATGGACTTATTCACCCCTCCACTTT
16,TRBJ2-4,.,few,TRBV14,CASSQDLRLAKNIQYF,TGTGCCAGCAGCCAAGACTTGCGTCTAGCCAAAAACATTCAGTACTTC
17,TRBJ1-5,TRBD1,.,TRBV5-1,CASSLDAGGGGNQPQHF,TGCGCCAGCAGCTTGGATGCAGGGGGCGGTGGCAATCAGCCCCAGCATTTT
15,TRBJ2-2,TRBD2,.,TRBV7-3,CASSSSGGFTGELFF,TGTGCCAGCAGCTCCAGCGGGGGGTTCACCGGGGAGCTGTTTTTT
16,TRBJ2-7,TRBD2,few,TRBV11-2,CASSSIGGRPTYEQYF,TGTGCCAGCAGCTCAATCGGCGGGAGGCCTACCTACGAGCAGTACTTC
17,TRBJ1-6,TRBD1,.,TRBV5-4,CASSLSVGQGINSPLHF,TGTGCCAGCAGCTTGTCCGTCGGACAGGGGATAAATTCACCCCTCCACTTT
13,TRBJ2-1,.,.,TRBV30,CAWSVRGNGGQFF,TGTGCCTGGAGTGTCAGAGGGAACGGTGGGCAGTTCTTC
15,TRBJ2-7,TRBD2,.,TRBV6-6,CASIDPGLPSYEQYF,TGTGCCAGCATCGACCCGGGACTACCGTCCTACGAGCAGTACTTC
15,TRBJ1-5,.,.,TRBV19,CASLDRPYSNQPQHF,TGTGCCAGCTTGGACAGACCCTATAGCAATCAGCCCCAGCATTTT
14,TRBJ2-3,.,.,TRBV30,CAWSVRIDTDTQYF,TGTGCCTGGAGTGTCAGGATAGACACAGATACGCAGTATTTT
13,TRBJ1-4,TRBD1,.,TRBV6-5,CATFGDRGEKLFF,TGTGCCACCTTCGGGGACAGAGGCGAAAAACTGTTTTTT
14,TRBJ2-7,.,.,TRBV5-1,CASSLRLVEDEQYF,TGCGCCAGCAGCCTAAGGCTGGTAGAGGACGAGCAGTACTTC
13,TRBJ2-7,.,.,TRBV28,CASSFKEPYEQYF,TGTGCCAGCAGTTTTAAGGAGCCCTACGAGCAGTACTTC
15,TRBJ2-7,TRBD2,.,TRBV6-5,CASSYRLAGVYEQYF,TGTGCCAGCAGTTACAGGCTAGCGGGGGTCTACGAGCAGTACTTC
15,TRBJ2-2,TRBD1,.,TRBV30,CAWVTGDPTTGELFF,TGTGCCTGGGTGACAGGGGACCCCACTACCGGGGAGCTGTTTTTT
14,TRBJ2-7,TRBD1,once,TRBV5-1,CASSLDRGAYEQYF,TGCGCCAGCAGCTTGGACAGGGGGGCCTACGAGCAGTACTTC
13,TRBJ2-7,.,.,TRBV6-2/TRBV6-3,CASSYSAPVPTIF,TGTGCCAGCAGTTACTCGGCCCCCGTGCCAACCATCTTC
14,TRBJ1-2,TRBD1,.,TRBV30,CAWSKGASDYGYTF,TGTGCCTGGAGTAAGGGGGCGTCTGACTATGGCTACACCTTC
15,TRBJ2-1,TRBD2,.,TRBV6-4,CASSEASGSYNEQFF,TGTGCCAGCAGTGAGGCTAGCGGCTCCTACAATGAGCAGTTCTTC
14,TRBJ1-4,.,.,TRBV3-1/TRBV3-2,CASSLGTLNEKLFF,TGTGCCAGCAGTCTCGGGACACTTAATGAAAAACTGTTTTTT
16,TRBJ1-5,.,.,TRBV19,CASSITGELSNQPQHF,TGTGCCAGTAGTATAACAGGTGAACTAAGCAATCAGCCCCAGCATTTT
15,TRBJ1-6,.,.,TRBV7-3,CASSSRASGRSPLHF,TGTGCCAGCAGCTCGAGGGCCTCTGGGAGGTCACCCCTCCACTTT
13,TRBJ2-7,.,.,TRBV2,CASSDRTAAEQYF,TGTGCCAGCAGTGACCGGACAGCTGCTGAGCAGTACTTC
20,TRBJ2-7,.,.,TRBV5-1,CASSLGLRDRLTGETYEQYF,TGCGCCAGCAGCTTGGGTCTAAGGGACCGCCTCACGGGGGAAACCTACGAGCAGTACTTC
14,TRBJ2-5,TRBD2,.,TRBV7-8,CASSPRTSQETQYF,TGTGCCAGCAGCCCTAGGACTAGCCAAGAGACCCAGTACTTC
15,TRBJ1-3,TRBD1,.,TRBV9,CASSQGQGEGNTIYF,TGTGCCAGCAGCCAAGGACAGGGAGAAGGAAACACCATATATTTT
18,TRBJ2-5,TRBD2,.,TRBV11-2,CASSIRTSGRPREETQYF,TGTGCCAGCAGCATTAGGACTAGCGGGAGGCCGAGGGAAGAGACCCAGTACTTC
15,TRBJ2-5,TRBD2,once,TRBV7-2,CASTPTLAGVETQYF,TGTGCCAGCACCCCGACCCTCGCGGGAGTGGAGACCCAGTACTTC
16,TRBJ2-2,TRBD1,few,TRBV7-3,CASSLIAGGASGELFF,TGTGCCAGCAGCTTAATCGCAGGGGGCGCATCCGGGGAGCTGTTTTTT
15,TRBJ1-5,.,.,TRBV21-1,CASSKGSVGNQPQHF,TGTGCCAGCAGCAAAGGCTCGGTGGGCAATCAGCCCCAGCATTTT
14,TRBJ1-5,TRBD1,.,TRBV2,CASSVQGGNQPQHF,TGTGCCAGCAGTGTACAGGGGGGGAATCAGCCCCAGCATTTT